One and the same sample provided the 25 T cell receptor beta chains below, sequenced in a study of T cells in Graves' hyperthyroidism and ophthalmopathy. RNA transcripts yielded amplified TCR beta CDR3 regions. First-round RT-PCR of the TCR CDR3 relied on the HTBI primer set. Using its own MiXCR run on the multiplex PCR reads, TCRdb lists one record per CDR3 protein. The sample consists of 550,000 to 650,000 distinct CDR3 sequences, 14% of them appearing once. Sample: blood. The receptors were sampled from a woman aged 40 to 49 with Graves' hyperthyroidism.

Many counts were recorded for this clonotype. The chain has TRBV13 and TRBJ2-3, with TRBD1 identical over 9 bases. Per germline, CDR1 PRHDT and CDR2 FYEKMQ (reference sequence). The CDR3 runs 13 residues. V was pared by 5 bases and J by 8 bases, with 5 bases of the junction left unmatched. DNA of the CDR3: TGTGCCAGCAGCCCGGGACAGGGTATTACGCAGTATTTT. Its protein is CASSPGQGITQYF.

This sequence joins TRBV7-2 and TRBJ2-7; D gene uncertain. There are 15 residues in the CDR3. Germline V gene sequence: CDR1 SGHTA, CDR2 FQGNSA. The V and J ends lost 2 bases and 0 bases respectively, with 11 bases between them. CDR3 nucleotides: TGTGCCAGCAGCTTACGCCGTCAGAGCTCCTACGAGCAGTACTTC. This gives the protein CASSLRRQSSYEQYF.

The chain has TRBV19 and TRBJ2-2, with 10 bases that match TRBD2. The CDR3 has 15 amino acids. Trimming at V came to 3 bases and at J to 7 bases, leaving 5 bases not matched to a gene. The germline gives CDR1 LNHDA, CDR2 SQIVND (reference sequence). The CDR3 DNA reads as TGTGCCAGTAGTATTCCTAGCGGGAGAGGCGGGGAGCTGTTTTTT. It encodes CASSIPSGRGGELFF.

As concerns this clonotype: Here the CDR3 omits its conserved ending phenylalanine or tryptophan, so a read error is the likely source. The rearrangement uses TRBV5-1 and TRBJ1-1; 7 bases agree with TRBD1. There are 14 residues in the CDR3. The V and J ends lost 4 bases and 4 bases, in that order; junction bases with no gene match: 7. Looked up from germline, CDR1 is SGHRS and CDR2 is YFSETQ. The CDR3 loop is CASSRDREGTEAFL. The CDR3 DNA follows: TGCGCCAGCAGCCGAGACAGGGAGGGCACTGAAGCTTTCTTA.

The chain uses TRBV19 and TRBJ1-5; unclear D gene. Germline CDR1 is LNHDA and CDR2 is SQIVND (reference sequence). The V end was cut by 8 bases, the J end by 1 base, with 15 bases between. CDR3 length equals 15 residues. The CDR3 sequence is CASPPEGMSNQPQHF. The CDR3 nucleotides read TGTGCCAGTCCCCCCGAAGGTATGAGCAATCAGCCCCAGCATTTT.

This clonotype was recorded at least ten times. The chain couples TRBV20-1 to TRBJ2-2, with D perhaps TRBD1 (6 bases). The CDR3 consists of 13 residues. V lost 3 bases to trimming and J lost 5 bases, with 10 bases between them. The germline gives CDR1 DFQATT, CDR2 SNEGSKA (reference sequence). CDR3 bases: TGCAGTGCTAGTGGCCAGGGGACCGGGGAGCTGTTTTTT. Its translation: CSASGQGTGELFF.

This clonotype turned up a few times. This chain connects TRBV2 to TRBJ1-1; D gene ambiguous. Per the germline V gene, CDR1 is SNHLY and CDR2 is FYNNEI. V was cut by 2 bases and J by 5 bases, with 12 bases left in between. CDR3 length: 14 residues. Here the CDR3 DNA reads TGTGCCAGCAGTGAAATGGGCAGAAGGACTGAAGCTTTCTTT. Protein: CASSEMGRRTEAFF.

A few counts support this clonotype. Since a much larger clone is just one base distant, this may be a read error. This chain links TRBV12-3 or TRBV12-4 with TRBJ2-3, with D perhaps matching TRBD1 (5 bases). CDR3 length: 15 residues. The CDR3 DNA is TGTGCCAGCATTTTAAACCAGGGCCCTACAGATACGCAGTATTTT. Its protein is CASILNQGPTDTQYF.

The sample holds many counts of this clonotype. V is TRBV10-1 and J is TRBJ1-1; 7 positions match TRBD1. This CDR3 is 20 amino acids long. Germline CDR1 and CDR2: WNHNN and SYGVQD (reference sequence). Trimming at V came to 0 bases and at J to 3 bases, leaving 19 bases not matched to a gene. CDR3 in DNA: TGCGCCAGCAGTGAGTCACGCCGGCCCAGGGGGATTAGGTGGGACACTGAAGCTTTCTTT. Its protein is CASSESRRPRGIRWDTEAFF.

This clonotype has at least ten counts. The chain carries TRBV5-1 and TRBJ2-7; 7 nucleotides align to TRBD1. The CDR3 has 15 amino acids. The germline V gene has CDR1 SGHRS and CDR2 YFSETQ. V gave up 3 bases and J gave up 2 bases; unmatched junction bases: 8. CDR3 residues: CASSSGQTAPYEQYF. CDR3 sequence (DNA): TGCGCCAGCAGCTCGGGACAGACCGCACCCTACGAGCAGTACTTC.

The table lists this clonotype with many counts. The chain carries TRBV28 and TRBJ2-6; D perhaps matches TRBD2 (6 bases). CDR1 is MDHEN and CDR2 is SYDVKM in the germline V gene. CDR3 length: 16 amino acids. V was shortened by 4 bases and J by 1 base, with 11 bases between the two germline ends. CDR3 loop: CASSSVGGSGANVLTF. The CDR3 coding sequence is TGTGCCAGCAGTTCCGTTGGAGGGTCTGGGGCCAACGTCCTGACTTTC. Using reference TRBV28 and TRBJ2-6 for the parts outside the CDR3, the full variable domain is DVKVTQSSRYLVKRTGEKVFLECVQDMDHENMFWYRQDPGLGLRLIYFSYDVKMKEKGDIPEGYSVSREKKERFSLILESASTNQTSMYLCASSSVGGSGANVLTFGAGSRLTVL.

This clonotype showed up many times. The rearrangement joins TRBV3-1 to TRBJ2-7; 7 positions match TRBD1. CDR3 size: 16 residues. J gave up 5 bases and V 4 bases, and 14 bases lay outside the gene matches. In germline, CDR1 is LGHDT, CDR2 YNNKEL (reference sequence). The CDR3 DNA reads TGTGCCAGCAGCCCCCGGGACAGTCCTTTATGGGACGAGCAGTACTTC. Translation: CASSPRDSPLWDEQYF.

In its sample, this clonotype was seen many times. The genes are TRBV4-1 and TRBJ1-5; a weak D match, TRBD1 (5 bases). V lost 4 bases and J lost 7, with 14 bases in between. This CDR3 comprises 14 residues. CDR1 is MGHRA and CDR2 is YSYEKL in the germline V gene. CDR3 sequence: CASSPQRGEQPQHF. CDR3 coding DNA: TGCGCCAGCAGCCCCCAAAGGGGTGAGCAGCCCCAGCATTTT.

This clonotype appeared many times. This chain links TRBV28 with TRBJ2-3, with D perhaps given as TRBD1 or TRBD2 (5 bases each). The CDR3 runs 16 residues. V shed 1 base and J shed 0 bases, with 11 bases lying between them. From germline, CDR1 is MDHEN and CDR2 SYDVKM. CDR3 nucleotides: TGTGCCAGCAGTTTATTAGGGGACGGGAGCACAGATACGCAGTATTTT. Residues: CASSLLGDGSTDTQYF.

The chain employs TRBV27 and TRBJ2-2, with 7 bases identical to TRBD2. Germline V CDR1 and CDR2: MNHEY, SMNVEV (reference sequence). Germline trimming cut 5 bases from V and 7 bases from J; bases unmatched to any gene: 10. The length of the CDR3 is 15 residues. CDR3 coding DNA: TGTGCCAGCAGTCCCCTTGGGGGGGGTAACGGGGAGCTGTTTTTT. It codes for CASSPLGGGNGELFF.

The V and J genes are TRBV9 and TRBJ2-5; 7 bases match TRBD2. This CDR3 is built from 14 residues. J gave up 5 bases and V 4 bases, and 8 bases lay outside the gene matches. Per the germline V gene, CDR1 is SGDLS and CDR2 is YYNGEE. The CDR3: CASSRGEMVETQYF. For the CDR3, the DNA is TGTGCCAGCAGCCGGGGGGAGATGGTGGAGACCCAGTACTTC.

The chain carries TRBV9 and TRBJ1-1, with 7 bases matching TRBD1. The CDR3 totals 14 residues. V lost 4 bases, J lost 8 bases, and 11 bases stayed unmatched. In germline, CDR1 is SGDLS, CDR2 YYNGEE. The CDR3 coding sequence is TGTGCCAGCAGCCTGGACAGCAGGGGGACCGAAGCTTTCTTT. Encoded protein: CASSLDSRGTEAFF.

This clonotype came up many times. The chain carries TRBV2 and TRBJ1-4; D not resolved. The CDR3 contains 14 residues. V shed 6 bases and J shed 6 bases, with 14 bases lying between them. Looked up from germline, CDR1 is SNHLY and CDR2 is FYNNEI. The CDR3 here is CASRQTESDEKLFF. CDR3 bases: TGTGCCAGCAGACAAACGGAGTCCGATGAAAAACTGTTTTTT.

The rearrangement uses TRBV19 and TRBJ1-1; a weak D match, TRBD1 (6 bases). V was pared by 0 bases and J by 4 bases, with 12 bases between. CDR1 LNHDA and CDR2 SQIVND come from the germline V gene (reference sequence). The CDR3 extends over 15 amino acids. DNA of the CDR3: TGTGCCAGTAGTATAGACCCAGGGGTCGGCACTGAAGCTTTCTTT. Translation gives CASSIDPGVGTEAFF.

This chain's CDR3 is CSARSGHRNTEAFF. The CDR3 DNA sequence: TGCAGTGCTAGATCAGGGCATAGGAACACTGAAGCTTTCTTT. The chain recombines TRBV20-1 with TRBJ1-1, with D possibly being TRBD1 (5 bases). This CDR3 contains 14 residues. Trimming shortened V by 2 bases and J by 1 base, and 11 bases separated the two germline ends. CDR1 DFQATT and CDR2 SNEGSKA come from the germline V gene (reference sequence).

This clonotype was counted ten times or more. This chain joins TRBV20-1 and TRBJ2-3; no clear D gene. Trimming took off 0 bases at V and 0 bases at J, with 10 bases between the two ends. The CDR3 runs to 15 residues. CDR1 is DFQATT and CDR2 is SNEGSKA in the germline V gene (reference sequence). CDR3 region: CSARDLQKSTDTQYF. The CDR3 DNA sequence: TGCAGTGCTAGAGATCTACAGAAGAGCACAGATACGCAGTATTTT.

CDR3 DNA: TGTGCCAGCAGCGTAGGACGGAATGAGCAGTTCTTC. This translates into CASSVGRNEQFF. V gene TRBV9 combines with J gene TRBJ2-1; the D is unclear. Germline V lookup: CDR1 SGDLS, CDR2 YYNGEE. Trimming cost V 0 bases and J 7 bases, with 5 bases left between them. This CDR3 has 12 amino acids.

This clonotype was detected ten times or more. The V call is TRBV7-9, the J call TRBJ2-3; 7 bases are a match to TRBD1. Germline CDR1 and CDR2: SEHNR and FQNEAQ (reference sequence). The CDR3 runs 16 residues. J was trimmed by 0 bases and V by 4 bases; bases with no gene match: 7. The CDR3 reads CASSSSGGQSTDTQYF. The CDR3 coding sequence is TGTGCCAGCAGCTCCTCAGGGGGACAGAGCACAGATACGCAGTATTTT.

This clonotype was picked up many times. The rearrangement joins TRBV28 to TRBJ2-7; possibly TRBD1 for D (5 bases). Trimming shortened V by 6 bases and J by 2 bases, and 8 bases separated the two germline ends. The CDR3 extends over 12 amino acids. CDR1 and CDR2 from the germline V gene are MDHEN and SYDVKM. CDR3 loop: CASRKGAYEQYF. DNA of the CDR3: TGTGCCAGCAGGAAAGGGGCCTACGAGCAGTACTTC.

This clonotype was found many times. The rearrangement joins TRBV12-3 or TRBV12-4 to TRBJ2-7; 9 positions match TRBD1. The CDR3 is 16 residues long. After removal of 5 bases from V and 3 bases from J, the junction contained 11 bases not matched to a gene. The CDR3 DNA is TGTGCCAGCAGTCCGCGAGGAGGGACAGGGTTCTACGAGCAGTACTTC. This translates into CASSPRGGTGFYEQYF.